These 15 T cell receptor beta chains originate from one sample sequenced in a study of T cells in tuberculosis. TCRdb's table, derived via immunoSEQ multiplex PCR, lists solely in-frame clones and lacks some. This sample carries roughly 35,000 clones, over 90% of them seen once, and the ten largest clones take roughly 7%. The sample comprised PBMCs. The receptors shown here come from a donor aged 10 to 29 with latent tuberculosis or without tuberculosis infection.

J is TRBJ1-2 and V is TRBV30, with a possible D match to TRBD1 (6 bases). Germline CDR1 and CDR2: GTSNPN and SVGIG (reference sequence). This CDR3 contains 16 residues. Trimming shortened V by 0 bases and J by 0 bases, and 14 bases separated the two germline ends. CDR3 DNA sequence: TGTGCCTGGAGTGTACAGGGATTTCATCCTAACTATGGCTACACCTTC. It is translated as CAWSVQGFHPNYGYTF.

The chain couples TRBV9 to TRBJ2-1; tentative D call: TRBD2 (5 bases). Between the trimmed V and J ends, which lost 4 bases and 8 bases, there was a span of 16 bases. CDR1 SGDLS and CDR2 YYNGEE come from the germline V gene. The CDR3 length is 14 residues. CDR3 residues: CASSTPASWDEQFF. CDR3 coding DNA: TGTGCCAGCAGCACTCCTGCTAGCTGGGATGAGCAGTTCTTC.

V usage is TRBV19 and J usage is TRBJ1-2; 9 bases map to TRBD1. Trimming took 6 bases from V and 4 from J; bases not matched to a gene: 9. The CDR3 covers 15 residues. Germline CDR1 LNHDA, CDR2 SQIVND (reference sequence). The CDR3: CASSRTGDGSYGYTF. CDR3 coding DNA: TGTGCCAGTAGCCGGACAGGGGATGGTTCCTATGGCTACACCTTC.

The chain carries TRBV11-2 and TRBJ2-5; TRBD1 agrees at 8 bases. The end of the DNA fits TRBJ2-7 better, so the J call may be wrong. Germline loops: CDR1 SGHAT, CDR2 FQNNGV. This CDR3 region has 15 residues. The CDR3 DNA reads as TGTGCCAGCAGCAACCAGAGGACAGGGACCGACGAGCAGTACTTC. Amino acids: CASSNQRTGTDEQYF.

V usage is TRBV7-2 and J usage is TRBJ2-3, with TRBD2 as a possible D gene (6 bases). Germline V gene data show CDR1 as SGHTA and CDR2 as FQGNSA. This CDR3 comprises 15 residues. V was cut by 2 bases and J by 1 base, with 10 bases left in between. The CDR3 nucleotides read TGTGCCAGCAGCTTATTGTGGGAGGGCACAGATACGCAGTATTTT. Its protein is CASSLLWEGTDTQYF.

The chain links TRBV19 to TRBJ1-1; D uncertain. V lost 5 bases, J lost 4 bases, and 17 bases lay in between. The CDR3 has 15 amino acids. The germline V gene has CDR1 LNHDA and CDR2 SQIVND (reference sequence). The CDR3 is CASSWLTGEGTEAFF. As DNA, the CDR3 is TGTGCCAGTAGTTGGTTGACCGGGGAGGGCACTGAAGCTTTCTTT.

The V call is TRBV19, the J call TRBJ1-5; possibly TRBD1 for D (6 bases). Trimming took 4 bases from V and 6 from J, leaving 13 bases between them. Germline-derived CDR1 and CDR2 are LNHDA and SQIVND (reference sequence). CDR3 length: 14 amino acids. The CDR3 DNA follows: TGTGCCAGTAGTAGGTGGGGGGGCCCTCAGCCCCAGCATTTT. It specifies CASSRWGGPQPQHF.

The chain uses TRBV27 and TRBJ2-2; D is unclear. From germline, CDR1 is MNHEY and CDR2 SMNVEV (reference sequence). The CDR3 runs to 13 residues. Trimming shortened V by 5 bases and J by 4 bases, and 8 bases separated the two germline ends. DNA of the CDR3: TGTGCCAGCAGTCTTAGCTCCACCGGGGAGCTGTTTTTT. This gives the protein CASSLSSTGELFF.

The V call is TRBV5-4, the J call TRBJ2-6; D is unresolved. The V end lost 6 bases, the J end lost 1 base, and 14 bases lay between the germline ends. The CDR3 covers 16 residues. Germline V gene data show CDR1 as SGHNT and CDR2 as YYREEE (reference sequence). Here the CDR3 reads CASTGLAWSGANVLTF. Written as DNA, the CDR3 is TGTGCCAGCACCGGGTTGGCGTGGTCTGGGGCCAACGTCCTGACTTTC.

The chain employs TRBV27 and TRBJ1-1, with 7 bases fitting TRBD1. Germline CDR1 reads MNHEY; CDR2 reads SMNVEV (reference sequence). Germline trimming cut 4 bases from V and 9 bases from J; bases unmatched to any gene: 8. This CDR3 is built from 13 residues. CDR3 sequence reads: CASSSRDSWKAFF. The CDR3 DNA sequence: TGTGCCAGCAGTTCACGGGACAGTTGGAAAGCTTTCTTT.

This clone was seen once. The chain uses TRBV15 and TRBJ2-7; 10 positions match TRBD2. Unmatched junction bases numbered 8, after V lost 4 bases and J lost 2 bases. Germline-derived CDR1 and CDR2 are LNHNV and YYDKDF (reference sequence). The CDR3 contains 16 residues. CDR3 protein: CATSKDRTSGTYEQYF. CDR3 DNA sequence: TGTGCCACCAGCAAAGATAGGACTAGCGGAACCTACGAGCAGTACTTC.

The chain joins TRBV4-1 to TRBJ2-7; 8 bases map to TRBD1. J gave up 4 bases and V 4 bases, and 6 bases lay outside the gene matches. The CDR3 is made up of 14 amino acids. Germline V gives CDR1 MGHRA, CDR2 YSYEKL. CDR3 amino acids: CASSPVRGQYEQYF. As DNA, the CDR3 is TGCGCCAGCAGCCCCGTCAGGGGGCAATACGAGCAGTACTTC.

The V call is TRBV7-9, the J call TRBJ2-1; no reliable D call. The V end was cut by 5 bases, the J end by 7 bases, with 12 bases between. The CDR3 length is 13 residues. CDR1 SEHNR and CDR2 FQNEAQ come from the germline V gene (reference sequence). This CDR3 reads CASSPVDSNEQFF. DNA of the CDR3: TGTGCCAGCAGCCCCGTCGATAGTAATGAGCAGTTCTTC. Drawing the rest from reference TRBV7-9 and TRBJ2-1, the complete variable domain is DTGVSQNPRHKITKRGQNVTFRCDPISEHNRLYWYRQTLGQGPEFLTYFQNEAQLEKSRLLSDRFSAERPKGSFSTLEIQRTEQGDSAMYLCASSPVDSNEQFFGPGTRLTVL.

This chain uses TRBV9 with TRBJ2-7; weak D call: TRBD2 (6 bases). CDR1 SGDLS and CDR2 YYNGEE come from the germline V gene. The CDR3 extends over 15 amino acids. Trimming shortened V by 3 bases and J by 3 bases, and 16 bases separated the two germline ends. The CDR3 loop reads CASSAGGIPVYEQYF. In DNA, the CDR3 is TGTGCCAGCAGCGCCGGGGGAATCCCCGTCTACGAGCAGTACTTC.

This clone was recorded once. CDR3: CASSHDNIAGGGTDTQYF. The CDR3 bases are TGTGCCAGCAGCCATGACAATATAGCGGGGGGCGGCACAGATACGCAGTATTTT. The chain has TRBV7-9 and TRBJ2-3, with 10 positions matching TRBD2. This CDR3 has 18 amino acids. CDR1 SEHNR and CDR2 FQNEAQ come from the germline V gene (reference sequence). Trimming at V came to 5 bases and at J to 1 base, leaving 12 bases not matched to a gene.